This T cell receptor (beta chain) is drawn from a study of response to subunit inactivated influenza vaccine. TCRdb independently ran MiXCR on the RT-PCR reads; one entry per CDR3 protein. There are about 520,000 distinct CDR3 sequences in the sample; about 25% occur only once, and around 1.8% lies in the top ten. The length of the CDR3 is 15 residues. Germline-derived CDR1 and CDR2 are DFQATT and SNEGSKA (reference sequence). V was shortened by 5 bases and J by 6 bases, with 22 bases between the two germline ends. This clonotype was observed a few times. The sequencing here drew on CD4+ T cells sorted from PBMCs, taken 4 to 6 days after vaccination. The TCR sequence derives from a man in his forties or fifties who received an inactivated influenza vaccine. The chain combines TRBV20-1 with TRBJ1-2, with TRBD1 as a possible D gene (6 bases). The CDR3 region is CSASAVGGRADGYTF. The DNA for the CDR3 is TGCAGTGCTTCGGCGGTAGGGGGACGAGCGGATGGCTACACCTTC.